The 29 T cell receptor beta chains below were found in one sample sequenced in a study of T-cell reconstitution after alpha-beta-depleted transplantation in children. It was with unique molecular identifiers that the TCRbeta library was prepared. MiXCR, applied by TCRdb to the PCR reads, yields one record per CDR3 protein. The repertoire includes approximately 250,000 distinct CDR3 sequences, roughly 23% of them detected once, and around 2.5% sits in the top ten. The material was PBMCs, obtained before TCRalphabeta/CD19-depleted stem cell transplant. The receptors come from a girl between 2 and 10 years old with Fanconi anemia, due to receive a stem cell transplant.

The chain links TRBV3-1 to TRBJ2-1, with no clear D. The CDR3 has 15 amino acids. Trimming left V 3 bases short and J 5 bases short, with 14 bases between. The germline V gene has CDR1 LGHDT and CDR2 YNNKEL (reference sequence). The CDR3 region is CASSHHGLAHNEQFF. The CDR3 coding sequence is TGTGCCAGCAGCCATCACGGCCTCGCCCACAATGAGCAGTTCTTC.

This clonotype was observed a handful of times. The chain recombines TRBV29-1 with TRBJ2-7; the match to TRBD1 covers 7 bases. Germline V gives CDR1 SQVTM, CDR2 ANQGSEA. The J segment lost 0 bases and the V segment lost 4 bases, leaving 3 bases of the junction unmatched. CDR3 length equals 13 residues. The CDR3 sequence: CSVGQGFSYEQYF. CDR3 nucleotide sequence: TGCAGCGTTGGACAGGGCTTCTCCTACGAGCAGTACTTC.

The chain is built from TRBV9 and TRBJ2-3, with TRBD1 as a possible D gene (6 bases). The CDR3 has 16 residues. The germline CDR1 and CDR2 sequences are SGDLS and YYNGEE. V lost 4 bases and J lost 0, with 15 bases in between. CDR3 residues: CASSPWAGGSTDTQYF. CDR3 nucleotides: TGTGCCAGCAGCCCATGGGCTGGGGGCAGCACAGATACGCAGTATTTT.

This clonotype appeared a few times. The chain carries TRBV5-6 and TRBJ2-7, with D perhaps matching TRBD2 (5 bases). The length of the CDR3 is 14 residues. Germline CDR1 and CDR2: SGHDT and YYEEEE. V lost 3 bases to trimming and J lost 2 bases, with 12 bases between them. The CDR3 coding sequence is TGTGCCAGCAGCTACCTAGCTGCGCCCTACGAGCAGTACTTC. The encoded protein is CASSYLAAPYEQYF.

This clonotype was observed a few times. CDR3 DNA: TGCGCCAGCAGCCACCCCCGGGACAGGGCTAATCCAGATACGCAGTATTTT. Amino acids: CASSHPRDRANPDTQYF. The chain links TRBV5-1 to TRBJ2-3; TRBD1 matches 9 bases. The J segment lost 4 bases and the V segment lost 4 bases, leaving 13 bases of the junction unmatched. This CDR3 contains 17 residues. CDR1 and CDR2 from the germline V gene are SGHRS and YFSETQ.

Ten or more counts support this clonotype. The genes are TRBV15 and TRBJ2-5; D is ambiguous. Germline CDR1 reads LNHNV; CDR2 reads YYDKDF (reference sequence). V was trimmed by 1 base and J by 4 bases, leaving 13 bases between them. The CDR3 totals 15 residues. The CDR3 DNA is TGTGCCACCAGCAGAGGAAAGGGTGATCGAGAGACCCAGTACTTC. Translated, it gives CATSRGKGDRETQYF.

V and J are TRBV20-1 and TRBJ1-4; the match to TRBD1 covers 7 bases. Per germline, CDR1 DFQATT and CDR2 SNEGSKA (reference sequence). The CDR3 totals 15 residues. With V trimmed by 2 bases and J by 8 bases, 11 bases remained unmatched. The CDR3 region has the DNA TGCAGTGCTAGAACAAACCGGGACAGTACCGAAAAACTGTTTTTT. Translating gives CSARTNRDSTEKLFF.

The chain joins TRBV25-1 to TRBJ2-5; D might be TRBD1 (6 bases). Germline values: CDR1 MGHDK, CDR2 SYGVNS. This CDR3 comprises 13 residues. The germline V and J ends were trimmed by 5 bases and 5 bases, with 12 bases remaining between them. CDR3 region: CASSRYRAETQYF. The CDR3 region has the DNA TGTGCCAGCAGTCGATACAGGGCGGAGACCCAGTACTTC.

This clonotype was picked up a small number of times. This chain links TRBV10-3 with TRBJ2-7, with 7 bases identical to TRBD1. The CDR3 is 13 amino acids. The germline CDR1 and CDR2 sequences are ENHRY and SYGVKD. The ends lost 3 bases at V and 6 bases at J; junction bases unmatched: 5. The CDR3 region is CAISERNRGEQYF. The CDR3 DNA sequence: TGTGCCATCAGTGAAAGAAACAGGGGCGAGCAGTACTTC.

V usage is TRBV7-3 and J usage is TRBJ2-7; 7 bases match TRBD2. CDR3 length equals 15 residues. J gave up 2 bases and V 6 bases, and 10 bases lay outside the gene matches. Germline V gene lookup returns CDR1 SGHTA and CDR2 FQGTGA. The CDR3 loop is CASSPFSGPPYEQYF. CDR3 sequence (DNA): TGTGCCAGCAGTCCGTTTAGCGGGCCCCCCTACGAGCAGTACTTC.

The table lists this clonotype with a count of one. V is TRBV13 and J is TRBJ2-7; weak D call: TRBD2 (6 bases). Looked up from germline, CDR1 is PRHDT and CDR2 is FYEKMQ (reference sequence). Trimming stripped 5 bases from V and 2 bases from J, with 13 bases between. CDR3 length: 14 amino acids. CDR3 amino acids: CASSAGLPTYEQYF. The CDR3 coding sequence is TGTGCCAGCAGCGCGGGACTGCCAACCTACGAGCAGTACTTC.

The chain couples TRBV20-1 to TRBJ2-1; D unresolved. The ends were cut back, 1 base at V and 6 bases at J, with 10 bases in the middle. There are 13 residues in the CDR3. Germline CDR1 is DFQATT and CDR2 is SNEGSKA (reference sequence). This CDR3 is CSARVTLPNEQFF. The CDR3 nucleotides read TGCAGTGCTAGAGTGACCCTCCCCAATGAGCAGTTCTTC.

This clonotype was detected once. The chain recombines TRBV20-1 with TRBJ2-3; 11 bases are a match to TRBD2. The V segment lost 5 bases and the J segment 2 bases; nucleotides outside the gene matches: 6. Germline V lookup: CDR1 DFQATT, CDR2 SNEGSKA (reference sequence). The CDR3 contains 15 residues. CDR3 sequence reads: CSALRLAGITDTQYF. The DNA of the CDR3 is TGCAGTGCTCTACGACTAGCGGGGATCACAGATACGCAGTATTTT.

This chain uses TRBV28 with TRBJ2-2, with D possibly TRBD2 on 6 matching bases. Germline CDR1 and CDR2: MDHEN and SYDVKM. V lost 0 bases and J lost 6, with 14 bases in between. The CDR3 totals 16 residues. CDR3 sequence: CASSLWEGFKAGELFF. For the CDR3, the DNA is TGTGCCAGCAGTTTATGGGAGGGCTTTAAGGCCGGGGAGCTGTTTTTT. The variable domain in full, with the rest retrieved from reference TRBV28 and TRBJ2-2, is DVKVTQSSRYLVKRTGEKVFLECVQDMDHENMFWYRQDPGLGLRLIYFSYDVKMKEKGDIPEGYSVSREKKERFSLILESASTNQTSMYLCASSLWEGFKAGELFFGEGSRLTVL.

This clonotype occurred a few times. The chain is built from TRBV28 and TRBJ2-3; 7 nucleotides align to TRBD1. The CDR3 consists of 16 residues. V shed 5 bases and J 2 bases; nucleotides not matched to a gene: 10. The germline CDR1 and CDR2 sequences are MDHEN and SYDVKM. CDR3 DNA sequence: TGTGCCAGCAGTCCAGTCCGGGACAGCCTCACAGATACGCAGTATTTT. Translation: CASSPVRDSLTDTQYF.

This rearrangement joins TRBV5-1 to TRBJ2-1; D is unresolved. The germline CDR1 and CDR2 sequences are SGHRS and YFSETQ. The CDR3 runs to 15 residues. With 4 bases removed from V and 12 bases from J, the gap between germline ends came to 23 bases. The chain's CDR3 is CASSPSPRWTMGQFF. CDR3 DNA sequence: TGCGCCAGCAGCCCCAGCCCTCGATGGACGATGGGGCAGTTCTTC.

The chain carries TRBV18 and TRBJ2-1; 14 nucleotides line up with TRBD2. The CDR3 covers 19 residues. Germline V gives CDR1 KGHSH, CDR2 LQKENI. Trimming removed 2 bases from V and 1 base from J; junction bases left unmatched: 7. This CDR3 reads CASSPYLRTSGRSYNEQFF. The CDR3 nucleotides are TGTGCCAGCTCACCATATCTCCGGACTAGCGGGAGGTCCTACAATGAGCAGTTCTTC.

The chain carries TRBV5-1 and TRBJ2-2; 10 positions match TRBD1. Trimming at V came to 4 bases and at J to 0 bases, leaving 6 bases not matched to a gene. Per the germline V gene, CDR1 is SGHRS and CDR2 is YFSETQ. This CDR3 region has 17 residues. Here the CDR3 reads CASSIRDRGANTGELFF. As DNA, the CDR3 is TGCGCCAGCAGCATCCGGGACAGGGGTGCGAACACCGGGGAGCTGTTTTTT.

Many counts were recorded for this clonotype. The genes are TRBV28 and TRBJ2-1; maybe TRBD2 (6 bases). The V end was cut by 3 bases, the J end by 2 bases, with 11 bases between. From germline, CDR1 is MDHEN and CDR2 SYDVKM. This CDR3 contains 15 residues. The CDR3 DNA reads TGTGCCAGCAGTTTTGGAGGGTTACCCTACAATGAGCAGTTCTTC. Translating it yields CASSFGGLPYNEQFF.

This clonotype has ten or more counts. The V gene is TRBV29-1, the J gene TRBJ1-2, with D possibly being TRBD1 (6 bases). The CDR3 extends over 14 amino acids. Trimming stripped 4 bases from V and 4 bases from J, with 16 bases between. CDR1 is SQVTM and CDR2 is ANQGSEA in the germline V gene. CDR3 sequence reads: CSVVNPTGLYGYTF. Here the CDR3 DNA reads TGCAGCGTTGTTAACCCTACAGGGCTCTATGGCTACACCTTC.

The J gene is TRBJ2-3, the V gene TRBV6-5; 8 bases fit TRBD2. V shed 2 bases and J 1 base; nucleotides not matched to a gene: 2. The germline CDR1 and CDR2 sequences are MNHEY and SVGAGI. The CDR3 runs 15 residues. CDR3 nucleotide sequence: TGTGCCAGCAGTTACAGAGCGGGGGGCACAGATACGCAGTATTTT. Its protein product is CASSYRAGGTDTQYF.

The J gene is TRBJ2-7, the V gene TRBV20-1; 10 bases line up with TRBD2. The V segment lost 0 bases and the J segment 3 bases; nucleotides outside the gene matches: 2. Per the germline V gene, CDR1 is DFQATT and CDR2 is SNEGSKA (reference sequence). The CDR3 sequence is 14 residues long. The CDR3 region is CSARERTSGYEQYF. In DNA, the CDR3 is TGCAGTGCTAGAGAAAGGACTAGCGGCTACGAGCAGTACTTC.

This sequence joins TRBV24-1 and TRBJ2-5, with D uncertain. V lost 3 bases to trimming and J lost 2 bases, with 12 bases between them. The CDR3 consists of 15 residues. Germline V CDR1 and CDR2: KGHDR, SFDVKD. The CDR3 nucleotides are TGTGCCACCAGTGATGCAGGTACCTTTCAAGAGACCCAGTACTTC. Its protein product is CATSDAGTFQETQYF.

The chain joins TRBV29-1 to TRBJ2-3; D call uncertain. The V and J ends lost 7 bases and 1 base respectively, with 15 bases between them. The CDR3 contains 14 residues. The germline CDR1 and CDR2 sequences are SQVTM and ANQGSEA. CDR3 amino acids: CSASRALGTDTQYF. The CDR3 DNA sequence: TGCAGCGCCTCACGAGCATTGGGCACAGATACGCAGTATTTT.

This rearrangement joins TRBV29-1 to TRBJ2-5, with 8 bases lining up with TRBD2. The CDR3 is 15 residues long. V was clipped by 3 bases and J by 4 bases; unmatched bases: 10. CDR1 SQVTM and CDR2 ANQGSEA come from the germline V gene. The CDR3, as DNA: TGCAGCGTTGAGTTATCGGGAGGGCCGGGAGAGACCCAGTACTTC. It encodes CSVELSGGPGETQYF.

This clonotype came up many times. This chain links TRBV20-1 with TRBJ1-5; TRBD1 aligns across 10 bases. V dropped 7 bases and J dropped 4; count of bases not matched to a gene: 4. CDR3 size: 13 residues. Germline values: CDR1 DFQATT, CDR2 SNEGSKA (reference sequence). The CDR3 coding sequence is TGCAGTGGAGGGGGACAGGGGAATCAGCCCCAGCATTTT. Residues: CSGGGQGNQPQHF.

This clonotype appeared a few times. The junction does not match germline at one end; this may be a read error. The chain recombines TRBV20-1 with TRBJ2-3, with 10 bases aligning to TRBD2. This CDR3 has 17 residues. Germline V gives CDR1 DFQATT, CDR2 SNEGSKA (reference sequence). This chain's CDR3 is CCARDGISGGSTDTQYF. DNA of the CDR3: TGCTGTGCTAGAGATGGTATTAGCGGGGGGAGCACAGATACGCAGTATTTT.

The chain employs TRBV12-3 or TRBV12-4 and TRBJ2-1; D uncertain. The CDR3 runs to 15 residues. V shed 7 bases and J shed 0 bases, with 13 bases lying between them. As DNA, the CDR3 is TGTGCCAGCACCCCCGGGTGGGGCTCCTACAATGAGCAGTTCTTC. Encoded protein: CASTPGWGSYNEQFF.

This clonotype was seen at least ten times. In nucleotides, the CDR3 is TGTGCCAGCAGCTCTAGTAGCGGGAGGATCCGGAATGAGCAGTTCTTC. The encoded protein is CASSSSSGRIRNEQFF. The chain employs TRBV7-2 and TRBJ2-1; 10 nucleotides agree with TRBD2. This CDR3 has 16 residues. Germline V gene data show CDR1 as SGHTA and CDR2 as FQGNSA. Trimming cost V 4 bases and J 7 bases; bases outside gene matches: 10.